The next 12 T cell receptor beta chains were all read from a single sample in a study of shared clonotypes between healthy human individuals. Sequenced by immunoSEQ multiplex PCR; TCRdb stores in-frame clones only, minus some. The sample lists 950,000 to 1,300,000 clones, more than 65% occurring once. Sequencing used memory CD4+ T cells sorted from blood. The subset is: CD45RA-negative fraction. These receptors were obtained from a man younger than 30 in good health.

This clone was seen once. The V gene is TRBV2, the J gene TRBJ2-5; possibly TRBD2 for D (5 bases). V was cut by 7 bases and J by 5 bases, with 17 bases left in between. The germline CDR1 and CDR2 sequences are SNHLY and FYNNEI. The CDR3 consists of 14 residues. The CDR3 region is CASNGEAAVETQYF. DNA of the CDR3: TGTGCCAGCAATGGAGAAGCGGCCGTGGAGACCCAGTACTTC.

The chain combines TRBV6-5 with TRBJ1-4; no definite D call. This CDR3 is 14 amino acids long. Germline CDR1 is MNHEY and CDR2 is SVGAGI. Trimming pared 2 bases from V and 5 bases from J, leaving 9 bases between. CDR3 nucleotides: TGTGCCAGCAGTTACGATCGGCAGAATGAAAAACTGTTTTTT. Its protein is CASSYDRQNEKLFF.

The CDR3 DNA reads as TGTGCCAGATCCAGGGTAGGGGGCTTGGGCCAAGAGACCCAGTACTTC. Translated, it gives CARSRVGGLGQETQYF. This rearrangement joins TRBV19 to TRBJ2-5; 7 positions match TRBD1. Losses at the gene ends were 9 bases for V and 1 base for J; bases not matched to a gene: 14. Germline CDR1 is LNHDA and CDR2 is SQIVND (reference sequence). The CDR3 has 16 residues.

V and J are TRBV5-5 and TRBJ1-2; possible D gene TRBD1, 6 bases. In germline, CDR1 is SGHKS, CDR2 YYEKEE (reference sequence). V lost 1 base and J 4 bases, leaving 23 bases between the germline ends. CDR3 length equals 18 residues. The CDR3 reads CASSLSGDRRLSFYGYTF. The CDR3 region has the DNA TGTGCCAGCAGCTTGTCGGGCGACAGGCGGCTCTCTTTCTATGGCTACACCTTC.

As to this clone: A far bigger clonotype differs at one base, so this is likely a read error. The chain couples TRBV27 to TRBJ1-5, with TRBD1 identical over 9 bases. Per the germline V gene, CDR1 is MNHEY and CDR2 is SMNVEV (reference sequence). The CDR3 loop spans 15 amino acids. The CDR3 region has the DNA TGTGCCAGCAGCCCCGGGACAGGGTCTCGCCAGCCCCGGCATTTT. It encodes CASSPGTGSRQPRHF.

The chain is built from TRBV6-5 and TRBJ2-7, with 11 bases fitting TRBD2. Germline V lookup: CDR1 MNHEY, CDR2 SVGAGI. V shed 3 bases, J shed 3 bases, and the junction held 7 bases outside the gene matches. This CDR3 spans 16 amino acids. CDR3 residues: CASSYASGGRYYEQYF. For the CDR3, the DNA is TGTGCCAGCAGTTATGCTAGCGGGGGGCGATACTACGAGCAGTACTTC.

This CDR3 is CASTPGQGLSNEQFF. Here the CDR3 DNA reads TGTGCCAGCACCCCGGGACAGGGCTTATCCAATGAGCAGTTCTTC. The J gene is TRBJ2-1, the V gene TRBV2; 9 bases fit TRBD1. The trim removed 7 bases at V and 6 bases at J, leaving 10 bases unmatched. Looked up from germline, CDR1 is SNHLY and CDR2 is FYNNEI. The CDR3 has 15 residues.

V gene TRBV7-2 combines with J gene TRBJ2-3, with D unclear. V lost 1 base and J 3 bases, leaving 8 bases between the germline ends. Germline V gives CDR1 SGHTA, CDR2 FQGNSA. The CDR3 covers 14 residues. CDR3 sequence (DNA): TGTGCCAGCAGCTTAGGATACCTAACAGATACGCAGTATTTT. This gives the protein CASSLGYLTDTQYF. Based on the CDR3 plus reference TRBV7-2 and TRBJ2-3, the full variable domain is GAGVSQSPSNKVTEKGKDVELRCDPISGHTALYWYRQSLGQGLEFLIYFQGNSAPDKSGLPSDRFSAERTGGSVSTLTIQRTQQEDSAVYLCASSLGYLTDTQYFGPGTRLTVL.

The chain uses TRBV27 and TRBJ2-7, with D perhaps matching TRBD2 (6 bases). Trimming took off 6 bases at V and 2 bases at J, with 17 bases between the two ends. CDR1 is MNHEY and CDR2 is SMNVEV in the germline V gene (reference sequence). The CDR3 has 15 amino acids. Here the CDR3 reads CASSGAGIPTYEQYF. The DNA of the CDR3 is TGTGCCAGCAGCGGAGCGGGTATCCCCACCTACGAGCAGTACTTC.

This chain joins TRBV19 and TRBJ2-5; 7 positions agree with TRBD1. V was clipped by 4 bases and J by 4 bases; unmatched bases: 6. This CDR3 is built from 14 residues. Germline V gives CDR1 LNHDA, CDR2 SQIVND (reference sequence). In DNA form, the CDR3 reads TGTGCCAGTAGTAGCGGACAGGTACGAGAGACCCAGTACTTC. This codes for CASSSGQVRETQYF.

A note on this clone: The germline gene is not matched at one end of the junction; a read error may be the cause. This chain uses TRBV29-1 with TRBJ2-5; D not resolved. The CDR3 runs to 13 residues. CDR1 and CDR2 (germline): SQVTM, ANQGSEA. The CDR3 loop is CSVEVAVQVTQYF. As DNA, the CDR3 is TGCAGCGTTGAGGTCGCGGTCCAAGTGACCCAGTACTTC.

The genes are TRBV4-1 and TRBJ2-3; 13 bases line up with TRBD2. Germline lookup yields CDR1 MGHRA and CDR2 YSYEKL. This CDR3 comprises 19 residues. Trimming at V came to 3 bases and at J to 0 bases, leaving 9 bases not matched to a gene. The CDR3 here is CASSHPPRLAGGSTDTQYF. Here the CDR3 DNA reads TGCGCCAGCAGCCATCCCCCGCGACTAGCGGGGGGTAGCACAGATACGCAGTATTTT.